Listed below are T cell receptor beta chains from one sample, sequenced in a study of blood T cell repertoires in COVID-19. Profiling relied on immunoSEQ multiplex PCR, and the TCRdb table lists in-frame clones only, not all of them. The sample records about 88,000 clones, 87% being singletons. Source material: peripheral blood. These receptors were taken from a male donor with acute or convalescent COVID-19. CDR3s include the opening cysteine and the closing phenylalanine or tryptophan. A D gene is named only where the DNA matches it firmly. Not every row has a clone size; where given, it reads once, few, many or a size class.

-,14,TRBJ1-5,TRBV24-1,-,TGTGCCACCAGTGATTCCCATGGATCAGGGCCCCAGCATTTT,CATSDSHGSGPQHF
TRBD1,15,TRBJ1-4,TRBV7-9,few,TGTGCCAGCAGTGAGGGGGCGATATCTAATGAAAAACTGTTTTTT,CASSEGAISNEKLFF
-,14,TRBJ2-7,TRBV2,few,TGTGCCAGCAGTGAGGGGGCAGGGTGGCACGAGCAGTACTTC,CASSEGAGWHEQYF
TRBD1,14,TRBJ1-2,TRBV11-2,-,TGTGCCAGCAGCCCCGGGACAGGGAACTATGGCTACACCTTC,CASSPGTGNYGYTF
-,12,TRBJ2-6,TRBV19,-,TGTGCGAGCGCTTCTGGGGCCAACGTCCTGACTTTC,CASASGANVLTF
-,15,TRBJ2-5,TRBV7-7,-,TGTGCCAGCAGCAAAGGACGGGTCCAGGGGGAGACCCAGTACTTC,CASSKGRVQGETQYF
TRBD1,16,TRBJ1-1,TRBV2,-,TGTGCCAGCAGTGAACCTAAGGACAGGGGGAACACTGAAGCTTTCTTT,CASSEPKDRGNTEAFF
TRBD2,15,TRBJ2-5,TRBV6-6,once,TGTGCCAGCAGTTACCTGACTAGCGGGAAAGAGACCCAGTACTTC,CASSYLTSGKETQYF
-,13,TRBJ1-4,TRBV12-3/TRBV12-4,-,TGTGCCATCCAACAGGCAACTAATGAAAAACTGTTTTTT,CAIQQATNEKLFF
-,13,TRBJ1-1,TRBV7-9,-,TGTGCCAGCAGCGATCCAGGGAACACTGAAGCTTTCTTT,CASSDPGNTEAFF
-,13,TRBJ2-3,TRBV5-4,-,TGTGCCAGCAGCCTCCCCCCCCGGGGTACGCAGTATTTT,CASSLPPRGTQYF
-,13,TRBJ1-3,TRBV5-1,few,TGCGCCAGCAGCTTGGACGGGGGAAACACCATATATTTT,CASSLDGGNTIYF
-,15,TRBJ1-4,TRBV4-1,-,TGCGCCAGCTCGGTCGGATCCGGGGGGCGGGAAAAACTGTTTTTT,CASSVGSGGREKLFF
-,14,TRBJ2-5,TRBV7-2,-,TGTGCCAGCAGCGGGGCGGTGTCCCAAGAGACCCAGTACTTC,CASSGAVSQETQYF
-,12,TRBJ1-5,TRBV19,once,TGTGCCAGTAGTGAGGGGGTAAGGCCCCAGCATTTT,CASSEGVRPQHF
TRBD1,18,TRBJ1-6,TRBV19,-,TGTGCCAGTAGTCCGGACAGGGGGACCGGTCCGGGTAATTCACCCCTCCACTTT,CASSPDRGTGPGNSPLHF
-,15,TRBJ1-5,TRBV18,-,TGTGCCAGCTCACCGAGACAGATTAGCAATCAGCCCCAGCATTTT,CASSPRQISNQPQHF
-,15,TRBJ2-7,TRBV7-9,-,TGTGCCAGCAGCCTCCCCTCGCTTGCGAAATACGAGCAGTACTTC,CASSLPSLAKYEQYF
-,16,TRBJ1-1,TRBV11-2,-,TGTGCCAGCAGCTTAGTATCATCAGGGCTGAACACTGAAGCTTTCTTT,CASSLVSSGLNTEAFF
TRBD2,14,TRBJ2-7,TRBV6-5,-,TGTGCCAGCAGTTTCCCGGGGGGGTCCTACGAGCAGTACTTC,CASSFPGGSYEQYF
TRBD1,15,TRBJ1-6,TRBV25-1,once,TGTGCCAGCAGTGTAGGGACAGCAAATAATTCACCCCTCCACTTT,CASSVGTANNSPLHF
TRBD1,16,TRBJ1-1,TRBV5-1,-,TGCGCCAGCAGCCCAGGACAGGGGGTACTGAACACTGAAGCTTTCTTT,CASSPGQGVLNTEAFF
TRBD2,15,TRBJ2-1,TRBV12-5,-,TGTGCTAGTGGTTCGGGACTAGCGGGGAACAATGAGCAGTTCTTC,CASGSGLAGNNEQFF
-,13,TRBJ2-7,TRBV19,-,TGTGCCAGTAGTATATTGGGCCGGGGGGAGCAGTACTTC,CASSILGRGEQYF
-,13,TRBJ2-3,TRBV19,-,TGTGCCAGTAGAAGCCCCGGCACAGATACGCAGTATTTT,CASRSPGTDTQYF
-,12,TRBJ1-2,TRBV13,-,TGTGCCAGCAGCCCACGGGGGTATGGCTACACCTTC,CASSPRGYGYTF
-,15,TRBJ2-5,TRBV5-1,-,TGCGCCAGCACCAGGGTGGGGACTTACCAAGAGACCCAGTACTTC,CASTRVGTYQETQYF
TRBD2,15,TRBJ2-1,TRBV5-1,-,TGCGCCAGCAGCGAGACTAGCGGGGCGTACAATGAGCAGTTCTTC,CASSETSGAYNEQFF
TRBD1,15,TRBJ1-1,TRBV7-2,-,TGTGCCAGCAGCTTAGCTAACAGGGGGGACACTGAAGCTTTCTTT,CASSLANRGDTEAFF
-,14,TRBJ1-1,TRBV30,-,TGTGCCTGGACTCCCGCAGGGACTTTCAGGAAAGCTTTCTTT,CAWTPAGTFRKAFF
-,19,TRBJ2-3,TRBV10-3,-,TGTGCCATCAGTGGCACCTCTCTTGGGGTCGACTATAGCACAGATACGCAGTATTTT,CAISGTSLGVDYSTDTQYF
TRBD1,14,TRBJ1-1,TRBV7-8,-,TGTGCCAGCAGCCGAGGGACAGGGGACACTGAAGCTTTCTTT,CASSRGTGDTEAFF
-,16,TRBJ2-2,TRBV19,-,TGTGCCAGTAGTCCCCCTCGGGGGAGTAACACCGGGGAGCTGTTTTTT,CASSPPRGSNTGELFF
TRBD2,13,TRBJ2-1,TRBV6-4,-,TGTGCCAGCCGGGGGGGATCCTACAATGAGCAGTTCTTC,CASRGGSYNEQFF
-,16,TRBJ1-6,TRBV5-1,few,TGCGCCAGCAGCCCAGGGCCACAGGGATTTAATTCACCCCTCCACTTT,CASSPGPQGFNSPLHF